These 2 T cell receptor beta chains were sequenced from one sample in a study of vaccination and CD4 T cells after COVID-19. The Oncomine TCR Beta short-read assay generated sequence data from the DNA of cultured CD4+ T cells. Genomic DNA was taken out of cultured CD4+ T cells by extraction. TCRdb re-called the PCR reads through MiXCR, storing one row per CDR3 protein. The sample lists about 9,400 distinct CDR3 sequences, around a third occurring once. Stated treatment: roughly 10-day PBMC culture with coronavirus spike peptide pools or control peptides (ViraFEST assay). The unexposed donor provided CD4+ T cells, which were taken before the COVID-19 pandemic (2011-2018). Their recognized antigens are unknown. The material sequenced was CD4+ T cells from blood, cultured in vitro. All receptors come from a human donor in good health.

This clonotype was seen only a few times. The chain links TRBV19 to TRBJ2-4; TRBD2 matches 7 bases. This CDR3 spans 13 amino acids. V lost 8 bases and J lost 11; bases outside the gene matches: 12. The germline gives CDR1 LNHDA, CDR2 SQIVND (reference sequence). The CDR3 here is CASLGRTRDFQYF. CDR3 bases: TGTGCCAGTCTAGGGAGGACTAGAGACTTTCAGTACTTC.

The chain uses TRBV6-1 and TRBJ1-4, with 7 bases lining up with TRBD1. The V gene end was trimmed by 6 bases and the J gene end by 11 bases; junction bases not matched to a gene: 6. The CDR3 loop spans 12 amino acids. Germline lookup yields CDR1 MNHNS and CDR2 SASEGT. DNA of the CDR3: TGTGCCAGCAGCGAGACAGGGATGAAACTGTTTTTT. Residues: CASSETGMKLFF.